These 29 T cell receptor beta chains originate from one sample sequenced in a study of regulatory T cells in long-lasting Graves disease. Time point given: persistent/refractory GD, antithyroid drugs over 5 years with positive TRAb. The TCR library used RNA extracted from PBMCs. Combining iRepertoire HTBI primers with Arm-PCR of CDR3 regions, the authors built TCR beta libraries. TCRdb reanalysed the multiplex PCR reads using MiXCR and keeps one entry per CDR3 protein. The sample holds fewer than 600,000 distinct CDR3 sequences, 20% to 25% seen once. Specimen: peripheral blood mononuclear cells (PBMCs), collected when the disease was refractory, from a patient treated with antithyroid drugs. Receptor source: a female donor with Graves disease.

This clonotype appeared a few times. This rearrangement joins TRBV27 to TRBJ1-6, with D possibly TRBD1 on 6 matching bases. The V and J ends lost 3 bases and 0 bases respectively, with 9 bases between them. The germline gives CDR1 MNHEY, CDR2 SMNVEV (reference sequence). The CDR3 totals 16 residues. DNA of the CDR3: TGTGCCAGCAGTTTTACAGGGAGCTCCTATAATTCACCCCTCCACTTT. It translates to CASSFTGSSYNSPLHF.

The rearrangement joins TRBV6-1 to TRBJ1-5, with TRBD1 as a possible D gene (5 bases). Germline lookup yields CDR1 MNHNS and CDR2 SASEGT. V gave up 6 bases and J gave up 0 bases, with 21 bases separating them. The CDR3 contains 18 residues. The DNA for the CDR3 is TGTGCCAGCAGCCCCCGACAGAACCCGATCTATAGCAATCAGCCCCAGCATTTT. Translating gives CASSPRQNPIYSNQPQHF.

The chain recombines TRBV10-3 with TRBJ2-2; D is undetermined. The germline gives CDR1 ENHRY, CDR2 SYGVKD. V was trimmed by 6 bases and J by 4 bases, leaving 9 bases between them. The CDR3 consists of 13 residues. For the CDR3, the DNA is TGTGCCATCAGCCAGGAGCCCACCGGGGAGCTGTTTTTT. The encoded protein is CAISQEPTGELFF.

This clonotype has ten or more counts. For the CDR3, the DNA is TGTGCCAGCAGTTCTGCTCTTGGCTACACCTTC. This sequence encodes CASSSALGYTF. The gene calls are TRBV12-3 or TRBV12-4 and TRBJ1-2, with D unresolved. There are 11 residues in the CDR3. V was cut by 4 bases and J by 7 bases, with 7 bases left in between.

In its sample, this clonotype was seen a few times. V usage is TRBV5-1 and J usage is TRBJ2-3, with 7 bases that match TRBD2. CDR1 and CDR2 from the germline V gene are SGHRS and YFSETQ. V shed 4 bases, J shed 3 bases, and the junction held 11 bases outside the gene matches. This CDR3 is built from 16 residues. The DNA of the CDR3 is TGCGCCAGCAGCCCGAACCTAGCGGCAATTACAGATACGCAGTATTTT. Its translation is CASSPNLAAITDTQYF. The variable domain in full, completed from reference TRBV5-1 and TRBJ2-3, reads KAGVTQTPRYLIKTRGQQVTLSCSPISGHRSVSWYQQTPGQGLQFLFEYFSETQRNKGNFPGRFSGRQFSNSRSEMNVSTLELGDSALYLCASSPNLAAITDTQYFGPGTRLTVL.

The genes are TRBV20-1 and TRBJ1-1; the D gene is possibly TRBD1 (6 bases). CDR1 and CDR2 from the germline V gene are DFQATT and SNEGSKA (reference sequence). The CDR3 contains 14 residues. CDR3 nucleotides: TGCAGAGGGGAGGGGGGGGGACATAACACTGAAGCTTTCTTT. The encoded protein is CRGEGGGHNTEAFF.

This clonotype was seen repeatedly, ten times or more. The chain is built from TRBV12-3 or TRBV12-4 and TRBJ1-2; no firm D call. The CDR3 contains 16 residues. Between the trimmed V and J ends, which lost 2 bases and 4 bases, there was a span of 17 bases. In nucleotides, the CDR3 is TGTGCCAGCAGTTTAAACCCCGCCATAGCAGCCTATGGCTACACCTTC. Translation gives CASSLNPAIAAYGYTF.

V gene TRBV6-5 combines with J gene TRBJ1-5; D possibly corresponds to TRBD1 (5 bases). The V end was cut by 4 bases, the J end by 7 bases, with 17 bases between. The CDR3 sequence is 15 residues long. From germline, CDR1 is MNHEY and CDR2 SVGAGI. CDR3 nucleotide sequence: TGTGCCAGCAGTTTGGGGACTGCTGTGAGCCAGCCCCAGCATTTT. Its protein is CASSLGTAVSQPQHF.

This clonotype was observed a few times. The chain joins TRBV18 to TRBJ1-4; D gene uncertain. Germline assignment: CDR1 KGHSH and CDR2 LQKENI. The CDR3 has 15 residues. V lost 5 bases, J lost 4 bases, and 14 bases lay in between. CDR3 region: CASSRTVGLNEKLFF. The CDR3 DNA reads TGTGCCAGCTCAAGGACGGTTGGCCTTAATGAAAAACTGTTTTTT.

This clonotype was observed at least ten times. The J gene is TRBJ2-5, the V gene TRBV27, with 11 bases matching TRBD1. The V and J ends lost 4 bases and 5 bases, in that order; junction bases with no gene match: 3. Germline loops: CDR1 MNHEY, CDR2 SMNVEV (reference sequence). The CDR3 has 14 amino acids. The CDR3 DNA reads TGTGCCAGCAGTTGGACAGGGGGCAGGGAGACCCAGTACTTC. It is translated as CASSWTGGRETQYF.

This clonotype was detected many times. The chain combines TRBV29-1 with TRBJ2-7; TRBD2 matches 9 bases. The CDR3 loop spans 15 amino acids. Germline CDR1 SQVTM, CDR2 ANQGSEA. V lost 1 base and J lost 4; bases outside the gene matches: 8. The CDR3 reads CSVEGLLAGNYEQYF. The CDR3 nucleotides are TGCAGCGTTGAAGGGCTTCTAGCGGGAAATTACGAGCAGTACTTC.

In its sample, this clonotype was seen many times. V and J are TRBV15 and TRBJ2-7; 12 nucleotides line up with TRBD1. Germline lookup yields CDR1 LNHNV and CDR2 YYDKDF (reference sequence). With V trimmed by 6 bases and J by 4 bases, 4 bases remained unmatched. The length of the CDR3 is 14 residues. The CDR3 nucleotides are TGTGCCACCAGTAGGGACAGGGGGCGTTACGAGCAGTACTTC. It encodes CATSRDRGRYEQYF.

This clonotype was counted ten times or more. The chain couples TRBV28 to TRBJ1-2; 7 bases fit TRBD1. The CDR3 extends over 15 amino acids. Germline CDR1 reads MDHEN; CDR2 reads SYDVKM. Trimming removed 3 bases from V and 0 bases from J; junction bases left unmatched: 4. The CDR3 loop reads CASSFHGTANYGYTF. In DNA, the CDR3 is TGTGCCAGCAGTTTTCATGGGACAGCTAACTATGGCTACACCTTC.

This clonotype was detected ten times or more. The J gene is TRBJ1-6, the V gene TRBV27; D possibly corresponds to TRBD1 (5 bases). There are 13 residues in the CDR3. Germline CDR1 MNHEY, CDR2 SMNVEV (reference sequence). The germline V and J ends were trimmed by 2 bases and 18 bases, with 17 bases remaining between them. CDR3 amino acids: CASSLVRGSSPHF. The DNA of the CDR3 is TGTGCCAGCAGTTTAGTGCGGGGGTCTAGCCCCCACTTT.

CDR3 sequence reads: CASRDITINYGYTF. The CDR3 nucleotides read TGTGCCAGCCGGGACATAACTATAAACTATGGCTACACCTTC. This rearrangement joins TRBV11-2 to TRBJ1-2, with D possibly TRBD1 on 6 matching bases. The CDR3 consists of 14 residues. The V end was cut by 8 bases, the J end by 2 bases, with 15 bases between. Germline assignment: CDR1 SGHAT and CDR2 FQNNGV.

This chain joins TRBV6-2 or TRBV6-3 and TRBJ2-2; 11 nucleotides match TRBD2. Germline V gene sequence: CDR1 MNHEY, CDR2 SVGEGT. The CDR3 spans 19 residues. Losses at the gene ends were 6 bases for V and 1 base for J; bases not matched to a gene: 13. The CDR3 DNA sequence: TGTGCCAGCAGGCTACTAGCGGGAGTTAGGAGAAGGAACACCGGGGAGCTGTTTTTT. Amino acid sequence: CASRLLAGVRRRNTGELFF.

This clonotype was detected many times. The chain employs TRBV7-2 and TRBJ2-7, with D possibly TRBD1 on 6 matching bases. The CDR3 contains 14 residues. V shed 3 bases and J shed 1 base, with 10 bases lying between them. Germline V gives CDR1 SGHTA, CDR2 FQGNSA. CDR3: CASSFAQGSYEQYF. CDR3 nucleotides: TGTGCCAGCAGCTTCGCACAGGGATCCTACGAGCAGTACTTC.

Many counts were recorded for this clonotype. The chain recombines TRBV7-2 with TRBJ1-6; D not resolved. Trimming shortened V by 6 bases and J by 1 base, and 10 bases separated the two germline ends. This CDR3 spans 15 amino acids. CDR1 is SGHTA and CDR2 is FQGNSA in the germline V gene. This CDR3 is CASSLGRSYNSPLHF. The CDR3 DNA sequence: TGTGCCAGCAGTCTGGGTCGTTCCTATAATTCACCCCTCCACTTT. The full variable domain, its missing parts supplied by reference TRBV7-2 and TRBJ1-6, is GAGVSQSPSNKVTEKGKDVELRCDPISGHTALYWYRQSLGQGLEFLIYFQGNSAPDKSGLPSDRFSAERTGGSVSTLTIQRTQQEDSAVYLCASSLGRSYNSPLHFGNGTRLTVT.

CDR3 bases: TGTGCCAGCAGTTACTCGATAGTAGGGACAGGGGCTACAATGAGTCAGCCCCAGCATTTT. This translates into CASSYSIVGTGATMSQPQHF. The V and J genes are TRBV6-5 and TRBJ1-5, with 10 nucleotides matching TRBD1. The germline CDR1 and CDR2 sequences are MNHEY and SVGAGI. V dropped 0 bases and J dropped 6; count of bases not matched to a gene: 17. This CDR3 has 20 amino acids.

Note on this clonotype: An end of the junction differs from the germline gene, which may be a read error. This rearrangement joins TRBV11-3 to TRBJ1-1; D unclear. The CDR3 has 12 amino acids. CDR1 SGHNT and CDR2 YENEEA come from the germline V gene. CDR3 coding DNA: TGTGACAGCAGCCCGCGGGTCACTGAAGCTTTCTTT. This encodes CDSSPRVTEAFF.

In its sample, this clonotype was seen a few times. This chain's CDR3 is CAWSRLPAGGYTF. The DNA of the CDR3 is TGTGCCTGGAGTCGTCTCCCTGCCGGTGGCTACACCTTC. The chain has TRBV30 and TRBJ1-2; D uncertain. Per germline, CDR1 GTSNPN and CDR2 SVGIG (reference sequence). The CDR3 is 13 residues long. V gave up 2 bases and J gave up 7 bases, with 14 bases separating them.

About this clonotype itself: Just one base apart from a much larger clone, this may be a read error. This sequence joins TRBV2 and TRBJ1-1, with unresolved D. The germline CDR1 and CDR2 sequences are SNHLY and FYNNEI. This CDR3 is built from 14 residues. V dropped 2 bases and J dropped 5 bases, with 12 bases sitting between them. This CDR3 is CASSERHPQTEAFF. The CDR3 bases are TGTGCCAGCAGTGAACGGCACCCACAAACTGAAGCTTTCTTT.

This clonotype was counted many times. The chain employs TRBV2 and TRBJ2-2; 8 bases match TRBD1. Germline CDR1 is SNHLY and CDR2 is FYNNEI. The CDR3 extends over 15 amino acids. The trim removed 4 bases at V and 2 bases at J, leaving 3 bases unmatched. CDR3 bases: TGTGCCAGCAGTGGTCAGGGGGCCAACACCGGGGAGCTGTTTTTT. As protein: CASSGQGANTGELFF.

Comment on this clonotype: Because it lacks the conserved phenylalanine or tryptophan at the end, this CDR3 is likely a read error. The chain recombines TRBV9 with TRBJ2-7, with D possibly being TRBD1 (5 bases). Trimming removed 0 bases from V and 5 bases from J, with 9 bases in between. Germline V gene sequence: CDR1 SGDLS, CDR2 YYNGEE. The CDR3 contains 13 residues. The DNA for the CDR3 is TGTGCCAGCAGCGTAGAACAGGAAGACGAGCAGTACCTC. Amino acids: CASSVEQEDEQYL.

This clonotype was detected many times. The chain uses TRBV7-9 and TRBJ2-2; D possibly uses TRBD1 or TRBD2 (5 bases each). From germline, CDR1 is SEHNR and CDR2 FQNEAQ (reference sequence). V was shortened by 7 bases and J by 4 bases, with 10 bases between the two germline ends. This CDR3 has 13 residues. The CDR3 DNA reads TGTGCCAGCACCGGGACCGTCACCGGGGAGCTGTTTTTT. Residues: CASTGTVTGELFF.

Comment on this clonotype: A much larger clone sits a single nucleotide away, making a read error possible. This chain connects TRBV11-1 to TRBJ1-6; 9 bases line up with TRBD1. Germline CDR1 is SGHAT and CDR2 is FQDESV (reference sequence). This CDR3 has 13 amino acids. This CDR3 reads CAGSLRQGAPLHF. In DNA, the CDR3 is TGTGCCGGCAGCTTAAGACAGGGGGCACCCCTCCACTTT.

This clonotype was detected many times. The chain couples TRBV7-3 to TRBJ2-7, with TRBD1 as a possible D gene (6 bases). The CDR3 covers 15 residues. V was cut by 5 bases and J by 5 bases, with 19 bases left in between. Germline V gene data show CDR1 as SGHTA and CDR2 as FQGTGA. Written as DNA, the CDR3 is TGTGCCAGCAGCCCATTCGCCCGGGACAACAACGAGCAGTACTTC. This sequence encodes CASSPFARDNNEQYF.

The gene calls are TRBV6-2 or TRBV6-3 and TRBJ1-5, with a possible D match to TRBD1 (6 bases). This CDR3 contains 14 residues. The V end was cut by 6 bases, the J end by 5 bases, with 14 bases between. Germline V gives CDR1 MNHEY, CDR2 SVGEGT. The CDR3 sequence is CASSPDRNYQPQHF. The CDR3 DNA reads TGTGCCAGCAGCCCGGACAGAAACTATCAGCCCCAGCATTTT.

The J gene is TRBJ2-7, the V gene TRBV19; TRBD1 matches 10 bases. The CDR3 covers 15 residues. The ends lost 7 bases at V and 4 bases at J; junction bases unmatched: 10. The germline V gene has CDR1 LNHDA and CDR2 SQIVND (reference sequence). CDR3 loop: CASTPGQGVAYEQYF. The CDR3 bases are TGTGCCAGTACCCCTGGACAGGGGGTCGCATACGAGCAGTACTTC.